The entry below describes one T cell receptor (beta chain). This entry is derived from a study of blood T cell repertoires in COVID-19. Study-level information: Some COVID-19 samples were acute and others convalescent; all came from the United States, Italy and Spain.

V was cut by 3 bases and J by 4 bases, with 13 bases left in between. This CDR3 has 14 amino acids. Germline values: CDR1 SGHDN, CDR2 FVKESK. In the study's own analysis: Estimates of nucleated cell counts were drawn from the amplification of reference gene primers. Libraries were prepared by immunoSEQ multiplex PCR; TCRdb keeps only in-frame clonotypes and omits some of them. Clone size and V and J calls were adopted from that table, with D and trimming inferred from the DNA. Of 140,000 or so clones in the sample, approximately 84% are singletons; the top ten hold 3.4%. The sequencing input was PBMCs or T cells enriched from blood (not recorded which). The V and J genes are TRBV14 and TRBJ2-7; perhaps TRBD2 as D (7 bases). The sequence derives from a woman aged 45-65 years with acute COVID-19. The CDR3 sequence: CASSHIGGAYEQYF. DNA for the CDR3: TGTGCCAGCAGCCATATAGGGGGGGCTTACGAGCAGTACTTC.